The rows below give T cell receptor beta chains drawn from one sample of a study of CD8 T cells in ankylosing spondylitis. One entry per CDR3 protein, called by TCRdb with MiXCR from the 5' RACE reads. The repertoire consists of some 130,000 distinct CDR3 sequences, with roughly 13% occurring once and the leading ten covering roughly 3%. The specimen sequenced was blood, either unsorted or a sorted T cell fraction (not recorded which). All receptors derive from a female donor with ankylosing spondylitis or in good health (not recorded which). The CDR3 runs from the conserved cysteine through the conserved F or W. A D gene is named only where the DNA matches it firmly. Clone size is stated in some rows and not others, as once, few, many or a class when expanded.

TRBV10-3	TRBJ1-2	.	many	TGTGCCATCAGCCTTCAGGGGACTGATGGCTACACCTTC	CAISLQGTDGYTF
TRBV21-1	TRBJ2-7	.	few	TGTGCCAGCAGCAAAGGCAGCGGGAGGGTTATCCGGTACTTC	CASSKGSGRVIRYF
TRBV27	TRBJ2-1	.	many	TGTGCCAGCAGCCCTAGGGAGCAGTTCTTC	CASSPREQFF
TRBV29-1	TRBJ2-3	.	few	TGCAGCACTCAGGCGGGTGTTGCAGATACGCAGTATTTT	CSTQAGVADTQYF
TRBV20-1	TRBJ1-1	.	many	TGCAGTGCTAGTCGAGAACACCTGAACACTGAAGCTTTCTTT	CSASREHLNTEAFF
TRBV5-1	TRBJ2-1	TRBD1	.	TGCGCCAGCAGCCCTCGACAGGGGAGCTCCTACAATGAGCAGTTCTTC	CASSPRQGSSYNEQFF
TRBV12-3/TRBV12-4	TRBJ2-7	TRBD2	many	TGTGCCAGCAGTTTTTCTCCCAGTCAGCGGGGCTCCTACGAGCAGTACTTC	CASSFSPSQRGSYEQYF
TRBV18	TRBJ2-5	.	few	TGTGCCAGCTCCGCAAGCGGGGAGACCCAGTACTTC	CASSASGETQYF
TRBV5-1	TRBJ1-5	.	.	TGCGCCAGCAGCATCGAAAGCAATCAGCCCCAGCATTTT	CASSIESNQPQHF
TRBV3-1	TRBJ2-5	.	many	TGTGCCAGCAGCCATAAGGGCCGGGAGCGGACCCAGTACTTC	CASSHKGRERTQYF
TRBV7-2	TRBJ1-5	.	few	TGTGCCAGCAGCCCCGGGGGGGGGTACCATCAGCCCCAGCATTTT	CASSPGGGYHQPQHF
TRBV7-2	TRBJ2-4	TRBD1	.	TGTGCCAGCAGCCAGGGGGTGGGCGCCAAAAACATTCAGTACTTC	CASSQGVGAKNIQYF
TRBV12-3/TRBV12-4	TRBJ2-5	.	.	TGTGCCATGTTCGGCGGGCTAGGGGCACAAGAGACCCAGTACTTC	CAMFGGLGAQETQYF
TRBV4-2	TRBJ2-7	.	few	TGTGCCAGCAGCCGGGACGGCGCGACCGAAAGCCTCTACGAGCAGTACTTC	CASSRDGATESLYEQYF
TRBV7-3	TRBJ2-1	TRBD2	many	TGTGCCAGCAGCTTAGACGGCGGGAGCTCCTACAATGAGCAGTTCTTC	CASSLDGGSSYNEQFF
TRBV5-1	TRBJ1-5	TRBD1	many	TGCGCCAGCAGCTTGTTTGGCCAGGGGGAAGAGCCCCAGCATTTT	CASSLFGQGEEPQHF
TRBV7-2	TRBJ1-5	.	.	TGTGCCAGCAGCAATCAGGGTCATCAGCCCCAGCATTTT	CASSNQGHQPQHF
TRBV7-2	TRBJ2-1	.	.	TGTGCCAGCAGCTTACGGGGCCCATACAATGAGCAGTTCTTC	CASSLRGPYNEQFF
TRBV18	TRBJ2-1	TRBD2	many	TGTGCCAGCTCACTGGCGGGGGGATACAATGAGCAGTTCTTC	CASSLAGGYNEQFF
TRBV20-1	TRBJ2-5	.	.	TGCAGTGCACAGGACCAGTTCACAGAGACCCAGTACTTC	CSAQDQFTETQYF
TRBV12-3/TRBV12-4	TRBJ1-5	.	.	TGTGCCAGCAGTTTGACTGGGGACGGCAATCAGCCCCAGCATTTT	CASSLTGDGNQPQHF
TRBV30	TRBJ2-3	TRBD2	.	TGTGCGGGCCGGGAGGCAGATACGCAGTATTTT	CAGREADTQYF
TRBV5-6	TRBJ1-5	.	few	TGTGCCAGCAGCTCCCTACAAAACGATCAGCCCCAGCATTTT	CASSSLQNDQPQHF
TRBV19	TRBJ2-3	TRBD2	many	TGTGCCAGTAGCACGGGGATTAGCGGGGACACAGATACGCAGTATTTT	CASSTGISGDTDTQYF
TRBV20-1	TRBJ1-1	TRBD1	.	TGCTGTGCTACCTGGGACAGTGCGATCATGAACACTGAAGCTTTCTTT	CCATWDSAIMNTEAFF
TRBV28	TRBJ2-7	TRBD2	many	TGTGCCAGCACACCTAGCGGGGGAGGCTACGAGCAGTACTTC	CASTPSGGGYEQYF
TRBV12-3/TRBV12-4	TRBJ2-4	TRBD1	many	TGTGCCAGCAGTCTTACCGGGACAGGGAGCAAAAACATTCAGTACTTC	CASSLTGTGSKNIQYF
TRBV12-3/TRBV12-4	TRBJ2-1	TRBD2	few	TGTGCCAGCAGCAATCCGGGACTAGCGCACGATGAGCAGTTCTTC	CASSNPGLAHDEQFF
TRBV20-1	TRBJ2-3	TRBD2	.	TGCAGTGCTAGAGTGACTAGCGGGGGTGCGGATACGCAGTATTTT	CSARVTSGGADTQYF
TRBV5-1	TRBJ2-1	TRBD2	many	TGCGCCAGCAGCATCGGGACTAGCGGGGGCTATGATGAGCAGTTCTTC	CASSIGTSGGYDEQFF
TRBV4-2	TRBJ2-3	TRBD2	many	TGTGCCAGCAGCGTTCGGACTAGCGGGGGGCTTAGCACAGATACGCAGTATTTT	CASSVRTSGGLSTDTQYF
TRBV29-1	TRBJ1-1	.	many	TGCAGCGTTCCGGACCCTTGGGGTGAAGCTTTCTTT	CSVPDPWGEAFF
TRBV5-1	TRBJ1-1	.	.	TGCGCCAGCAGCGCTAGCAGGGGTTCGAACACTGAAGCTTTCTTT	CASSASRGSNTEAFF
TRBV7-3	TRBJ2-1	.	once	TGTGCCGCCTCTTCGACAGCGACCTACAATGAGCAGTTCTTC	CAASSTATYNEQFF
TRBV5-1	TRBJ1-4	.	.	TGCGCCAGCAGCTTGGAAGGTGCCTACGAAAAACTGTTTTTT	CASSLEGAYEKLFF
TRBV2	TRBJ1-4	TRBD1	.	TGTGCCAGCAGTGAAGCGGGGAGGGGGCCTGAAAAACTGTTTTTT	CASSEAGRGPEKLFF
TRBV7-9	TRBJ1-2	.	.	TGTGCCAGCAGCTGGACTGGTCCTGGAGGCTACACCTTC	CASSWTGPGGYTF
TRBV12-3/TRBV12-4	TRBJ2-2	.	few	TGTGCCAGCAGTTTAGTCCCGGGACCATACACCGGGGAGCTGTTTTTT	CASSLVPGPYTGELFF
TRBV4-2	TRBJ1-3	.	few	TGTGCCAGCAGCCAAGATGGAGCGGGGCTGGGTGGAAACACCATATATTTT	CASSQDGAGLGGNTIYF
TRBV3-1	TRBJ2-6	.	.	TGTGCCAGCAGCCAAGAAACAGCAGTAGCCAACGTCCTGACTTTC	CASSQETAVANVLTF
TRBV28	TRBJ1-1	.	.	TGTGCCAGCAGGAGCCAGGGTATGAAAACTGAAGCTTTCTTT	CASRSQGMKTEAFF
TRBV7-8	TRBJ1-1	.	many	TGTGCCAGCAGCTTGGGACGGTTGAACACTGAAGCTTTCTTT	CASSLGRLNTEAFF
TRBV20-1	TRBJ1-3	.	few	TGCAGTGCTACAACAGGGTTCGATGGAAACACCATATATTTT	CSATTGFDGNTIYF
TRBV28	TRBJ2-7	TRBD2	.	TGTGCCAGCAGCATACTAGCGGGGGAGTCCTACGAGCAGTACTTC	CASSILAGESYEQYF
TRBV6-1	TRBJ1-2	.	.	TGTGCCAGCACCCAAGGAGGGATTGGCTTCACCTTC	CASTQGGIGFTF